The T cell receptor beta chain described here comes from a study of cytomegalovirus exposure and HLA in healthy donors. General observations from the study: Whilst most TCR sequences proved rare, a subset of public TCRs occurred across many donors.

As for this clone: Its antigen is undetermined.

The CDR3 is made up of 15 amino acids. The germline gives CDR1 MDHEN, CDR2 SYDVKM. Trimming removed 6 bases at V and 1 base at J, with 13 bases between. Though nominally healthy at sampling, donors likely had unrecorded immune exposures. PCR employed 60 Vbeta and 13 Jbeta primers. Sequencing used immunoSEQ multiplex PCR; TCRdb keeps in-frame clones, though not all of them. The profile shows 130,000 to 150,000 clones, about 80% of them singletons. The specimen was PBMCs. V gene TRBV28 combines with J gene TRBJ1-3, with unresolved D. This clonotype was sampled from a male donor in good health and CMV-seropositive. The CDR3 DNA reads as TGTGCCAGCAGCGAGACAAGGCATTCTGGAAACACCATATATTTT. It codes for CASSETRHSGNTIYF.